This TCR beta chain was recorded in a study of T cell repertoires in cytomegalovirus infection. Study as a whole: Public TCR beta signatures marked donors with CMV infection and the matching HLA.

The CDR3 spans 16 residues. The V and J ends lost 0 bases and 7 bases respectively, with 19 bases between them. One entry per CDR3 protein results from TCRdb running MiXCR on the reads. The sample comprises 350,000 to 550,000 distinct CDR3 sequences, roughly a third of which are singletons, and roughly 15% rests with the top ten. This clonotype was sampled from a human donor in good health (CMV status not recorded). Some clones in this sample may be carry-over from other donors' samples. The sample consisted of PBMCs. The gene calls are TRBV23-1 and TRBJ2-7; either TRBD1 or TRBD2 may supply D (5 bases each). TRBV23-1 falls under the ORF class, with uncertain function. The CDR3 is CASSQSSGRDFEEQYF. CDR3 in DNA: TGCGCCAGCAGTCAATCATCGGGACGGGATTTTGAGGAGCAGTACTTC.